This is a list of T cell receptor beta chains from one sample in a study of T cells in Graves' hyperthyroidism and ophthalmopathy. TCRdb fed the multiplex PCR reads into MiXCR, producing one record per CDR3 protein. This sample yields 340,000 or so distinct CDR3 sequences, of which about 20% are seen a single time; under 55% belongs to the top ten. Specimen: blood. Receptors were obtained from a woman aged 50 to 60 with Graves' hyperthyroidism. The CDR3 runs from the conserved cysteine through the conserved F or W. The order of the fields is D gene, V gene, J gene, clone size, CDR3 DNA, CDR3 protein. A D gene is named only where the DNA matches it firmly. Clone size is stated in some rows and not others, as once, few, many or a class when expanded.

NA	TRBV5-1	TRBJ1-3	few	TGCGCCAGCAGCTTATCCGGGTTCTCATCTGGAAACACCATATATTTT	CASSLSGFSSGNTIYF
TRBD1	TRBV7-6	TRBJ1-4	once	TGTGCCAGCAGCTTAGGAGGAACAGGGGACGAAAAACTGTTTTTT	CASSLGGTGDEKLFF
NA	TRBV7-2	TRBJ2-4	NA	TGTGCCAGCAGCTTAGGGACTACCATTAACATTCAGTACTTC	CASSLGTTINIQYF
NA	TRBV7-6	TRBJ2-7	many	TGTGCCAGCAGCTTAGGTTCGGAATCCTCCTACGAGCAGTACTTC	CASSLGSESSYEQYF
NA	TRBV6-2/TRBV6-3	TRBJ1-2	NA	TGTGCCAGCAGTCGGCCCCCACAGGAATCCTATGGCTACACCTTC	CASSRPPQESYGYTF
NA	TRBV6-6	TRBJ1-1	many	TGTGCCAGCAGTTACACCGACAGGCTTGAAGCTTTCTTT	CASSYTDRLEAFF
NA	TRBV2	TRBJ1-5	NA	TGTGCCAGCAGTGAATTAGCAGGCACAGATACGCAGCATTTT	CASSELAGTDTQHF
NA	TRBV11-2	TRBJ1-2	many	TGTGCCAGCAGCTTACTGTCCCGGGACACCTATGGCTACACCTTC	CASSLLSRDTYGYTF
NA	TRBV20-1	TRBJ2-5	many	TGCAGTGCTAGTTCCAACCAAGAGACCCAGTACTTC	CSASSNQETQYF
NA	TRBV2	TRBJ1-2	many	TGTGCCAGCAGCAAGGATGGCTACACCTTC	CASSKDGYTF
TRBD1	TRBV3-1	TRBJ2-2	few	TGTGCCAGCAGCCAAGAACGCTCAGGGGGAACCGGGGAGCTGTTTTTT	CASSQERSGGTGELFF
NA	TRBV7-3	TRBJ1-1	NA	TGTGCCAGCAGCATAAGTATGGGCACTGAAGCTTTCTTT	CASSISMGTEAFF
TRBD2	TRBV7-9	TRBJ2-1	many	TGTGCCAGCAGCCCACCAACCGGGACTAGCGGGAGGGTCTATGAGCAGTTCTTC	CASSPPTGTSGRVYEQFF
NA	TRBV6-1	TRBJ1-1	many	TGTGCCAGCACCTCCCCGGGAGGGGGGGAAGCTTTCTTT	CASTSPGGGEAFF
NA	TRBV10-3	TRBJ1-2	many	TGTGCCATCAGTGAGTCGGGGGCGGATGGCTACACCTTC	CAISESGADGYTF
TRBD1	TRBV12-3/TRBV12-4	TRBJ2-7	many	TGTGCCAGCAGTACACGGACAGGGTCGAATGAGCAGTACTTC	CASSTRTGSNEQYF
NA	TRBV2	TRBJ1-2	many	TGTGCCAGCAAGGTTGAGACAGGCAGGGGCTACACCTTC	CASKVETGRGYTF
NA	TRBV6-5	TRBJ2-2	NA	TGTGCCAGCAGTTACTTGGGACTCTCCACCGGGGAGCTGTTTTTT	CASSYLGLSTGELFF
TRBD1	TRBV5-5	TRBJ2-1	few	TGTGCCAGCAGCCGAATGACAGGGTTCAATGAGCAGTTCTTC	CASSRMTGFNEQFF
NA	TRBV5-1	TRBJ1-6	NA	TGCGCCAGCAGCCTCGGGGTCAGGGGTTCACCCCTCCACTTT	CASSLGVRGSPLHF
NA	TRBV20-1	TRBJ2-3	few	TGCAGTGCTAGTTGGACGGATACGCAGTATTTT	CSASWTDTQYF
NA	TRBV20-1	TRBJ1-1	NA	TGCAGTGCTACCACCGGGAGCCTGAACACTGAAGCTTTCTTT	CSATTGSLNTEAFF
NA	TRBV6-1	TRBJ1-1	many	TGTGCCAGCATTGGACCGAACGGGAACACTGAAGCTTTCTTT	CASIGPNGNTEAFF
NA	TRBV13	TRBJ1-4	many	TGTGCCAGCAGCTTGGGACATCAAGGGGCAACTAATGAAAAACTGTTTTTT	CASSLGHQGATNEKLFF
NA	TRBV20-1	TRBJ1-5	few	TGCAGTGCTAGGAAATTCCGGGACATCAATCAGCCCCAGCATTTT	CSARKFRDINQPQHF
NA	TRBV10-3	TRBJ2-1	NA	TGTGCCATCAGTGAGTCGATTGGGGGGAATGAGCAGTTCTTC	CAISESIGGNEQFF
NA	TRBV7-9	TRBJ1-1	many	TGTGCCAGCAGCTTGGGACCCCCCCCAGAAGCTTTCTTT	CASSLGPPPEAFF
NA	TRBV3-1	TRBJ1-4	many	TGTGCCAGCAGCCAAGATCCAGGCCTTGCAACTAATGAAAAACTGTTTTTT	CASSQDPGLATNEKLFF
NA	TRBV20-1	TRBJ1-2	NA	TGCAGTGCCAAGGGGGGGGGCTACACCTTC	CSAKGGGYTF
NA	TRBV9	TRBJ2-5	NA	TGTGCCAGCAGCGTGCAGCGTGGTGGGGAGACCCAGTACTTC	CASSVQRGGETQYF
NA	TRBV10-1	TRBJ2-3	NA	TGCGCCAGCAGTGCGGGTGCGCAGACCACAGATACGCAGTATTTT	CASSAGAQTTDTQYF
NA	TRBV30	TRBJ2-2	many	TGTGCCTGGTGGACAGTCTACACCGGGGAGCTGTTTTTT	CAWWTVYTGELFF
NA	TRBV5-1	TRBJ2-3	many	TGCGCCAGCAGCTTGGGGGTTAGCACAGATACGCAGTATTTT	CASSLGVSTDTQYF
NA	TRBV12-3/TRBV12-4	TRBJ1-1	many	TGTGCCAGCCATGGACAGCCGGTGACTGAAGCTTTCTTT	CASHGQPVTEAFF
NA	TRBV5-5	TRBJ1-1	many	TGTGCCAGCAGCTTGGGCCTTACGAACACTGAAGCTTTCTTT	CASSLGLTNTEAFF
TRBD2	TRBV12-3/TRBV12-4	TRBJ2-3	NA	TGTGCCAGCAGTCTCCAGTTAGCGGGAGTCGGTCAGTATTTT	CASSLQLAGVGQYF
TRBD2	TRBV19	TRBJ2-3	NA	TGTGCCAGTACCCCACTAGCGGGAGGCTGGGGTAGCACAGATACGCAGTATTTT	CASTPLAGGWGSTDTQYF
TRBD1	TRBV20-1	TRBJ2-5	NA	TGCAGTGCAACAGAAGACAGGGGGCGAGAGACCCAGTACTTC	CSATEDRGRETQYF
TRBD1	TRBV6-2/TRBV6-3	TRBJ1-2	few	TGTGCCAGCAGTTACTTAAGAGACAGGGTCTTTGGCTACACCTTC	CASSYLRDRVFGYTF
NA	TRBV5-1	TRBJ1-5	NA	TGCGCCAGCAGCTTGATTTCCGGGACTCAGCCCCAGCATTTT	CASSLISGTQPQHF
TRBD1	TRBV28	TRBJ2-7	many	TGTGCCAGCAGTGTACCGGGACAGGGGGCCTACGAGCAGTACTTC	CASSVPGQGAYEQYF
NA	TRBV12-3/TRBV12-4	TRBJ1-1	many	TGTGCCAGCAGCCTAGGCGCTCTGAACACTGAAGCTTTCTTT	CASSLGALNTEAFF
NA	TRBV12-3/TRBV12-4	TRBJ2-2	many	TGTGCCAGCAGTTCGTTGAACACCGGGGAGCTGTTTTTT	CASSSLNTGELFF
NA	TRBV7-9	TRBJ2-7	many	TGTGCCAGCAGCCAGACCGCGGCGGCTATCTCCTACGAGCAGTACTTC	CASSQTAAAISYEQYF
TRBD2	TRBV12-3/TRBV12-4	TRBJ2-5	many	TGTGCCAGCAGTTTCACCGCGGGGGTACAAGAGACCCAGTACTTC	CASSFTAGVQETQYF
TRBD2	TRBV6-6	TRBJ2-1	few	TGTGCCAGCAGTTACTCGGACCTAGCGGGGCCTCATGAGCAGTTCTTC	CASSYSDLAGPHEQFF
NA	TRBV15	TRBJ1-5	NA	TGTGCCACCAGCACCCAGCTGGGTCAGCCCCAGCATTTT	CATSTQLGQPQHF
NA	TRBV2	TRBJ2-6	NA	TGTGCCAGCCCAATGCGAGAGCCAGACTCTGGGGCCAACGTCCTGACTTTC	CASPMREPDSGANVLTF
NA	TRBV29-1	TRBJ1-2	NA	TGCAGCGCCCAAAATCGTGTTGACTATGGCTACACCTTC	CSAQNRVDYGYTF
TRBD2	TRBV20-1	TRBJ2-1	many	TGCAGTGCTAGAGATGGTGGGACTAGCGGGATCTTATACAATGAGCAGTTCTTC	CSARDGGTSGILYNEQFF
NA	TRBV7-9	TRBJ2-5	few	TGTGCCAGCAGCTCAAACTTGATGGAGACCCAGTACTTC	CASSSNLMETQYF
TRBD2	TRBV27	TRBJ2-7	NA	TGTGCCAGCAGACTAGCGGGATTGGCCTACGAGCAGTACTTC	CASRLAGLAYEQYF
NA	TRBV5-1	TRBJ2-2	few	TGCGCCAGCAGTCGGACAGTGACTCGCACCGGGGAGCTGTTTTTT	CASSRTVTRTGELFF
NA	TRBV5-1	TRBJ1-1	NA	TGCGCCAGCAGCTTGGCCCAAGGGGCGGGGAACACTGAAGCTTTCTTT	CASSLAQGAGNTEAFF